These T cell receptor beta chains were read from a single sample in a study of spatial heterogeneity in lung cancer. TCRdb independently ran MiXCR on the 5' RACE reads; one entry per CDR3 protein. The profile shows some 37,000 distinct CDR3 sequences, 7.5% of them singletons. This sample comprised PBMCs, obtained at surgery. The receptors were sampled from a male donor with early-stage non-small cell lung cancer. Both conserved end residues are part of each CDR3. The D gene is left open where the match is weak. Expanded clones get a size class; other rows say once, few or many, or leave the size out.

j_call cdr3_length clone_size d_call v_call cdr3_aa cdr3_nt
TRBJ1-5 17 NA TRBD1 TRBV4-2 CASSQDLGTANGQPQHF TGTGCCAGCAGCCAAGATTTAGGGACAGCGAACGGTCAGCCCCAGCATTTT
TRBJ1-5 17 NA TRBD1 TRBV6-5 CASAPDRGMGDNQPQHF TGTGCCAGCGCCCCGGACAGGGGGATGGGTGACAATCAGCCCCAGCATTTT
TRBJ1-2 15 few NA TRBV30 CAWTGAGPLNYGYTF TGTGCCTGGACTGGGGCCGGCCCGCTTAACTATGGCTACACCTTC
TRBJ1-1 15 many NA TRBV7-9 CASSLRGQQNTEAFF TGTGCCAGCAGCTTAAGGGGACAACAGAACACTGAAGCTTTCTTT
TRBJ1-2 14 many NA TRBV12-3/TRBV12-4 CASSLVQGVYGYTF TGTGCCAGCAGTTTAGTACAGGGCGTCTATGGCTACACCTTC
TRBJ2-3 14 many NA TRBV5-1 CASSLAIWEDTQYF TGCGCCAGCAGCTTGGCCATATGGGAAGATACGCAGTATTTT
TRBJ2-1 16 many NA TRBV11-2 CASSPHSGLSYNEQFF TGTGCCAGCAGCCCGCATAGCGGACTTTCCTACAATGAGCAGTTCTTC
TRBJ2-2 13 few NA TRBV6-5 CASRAGAFGELFF TGTGCCAGCAGGGCGGGGGCTTTCGGGGAGCTGTTTTTT
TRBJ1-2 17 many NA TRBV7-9 CASSLGSGAVLVYGYTF TGTGCCAGCAGCTTAGGTTCCGGGGCAGTCCTGGTCTATGGCTACACCTTC
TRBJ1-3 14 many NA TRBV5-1 CASSLGPHSDTIYF TGCGCCAGCAGCTTGGGACCACACTCGGACACCATATATTTT
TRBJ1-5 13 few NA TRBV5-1 CASSLESNQPQHF TGCGCCAGCAGTCTGGAAAGCAATCAGCCCCAGCATTTT
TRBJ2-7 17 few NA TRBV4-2 CASSPMGGGPTNNEQYF TGTGCCAGCAGCCCAATGGGTGGCGGTCCCACAAACAACGAGCAGTACTTC
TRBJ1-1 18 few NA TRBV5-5 CASSRLPSLLARNTEAFF TGTGCCAGCAGCCGCCTCCCCAGCCTCCTAGCACGTAACACTGAAGCTTTCTTT
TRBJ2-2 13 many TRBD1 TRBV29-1 CSVFTGDTGELFF TGCAGCGTCTTCACAGGGGACACCGGGGAGCTGTTTTTT
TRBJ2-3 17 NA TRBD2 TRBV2 CASSHPSGRALADTQYF TGTGCCAGCAGCCACCCTAGCGGGAGGGCCCTCGCAGATACGCAGTATTTT
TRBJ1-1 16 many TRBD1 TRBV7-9 CASSLVGQGLGTEAFF TGTGCCAGCAGCTTAGTGGGACAGGGCTTGGGCACTGAAGCTTTCTTT
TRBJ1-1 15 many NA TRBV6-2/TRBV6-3 CASSYSYPANTEAFF TGTGCCAGCAGTTACTCCTATCCGGCCAACACTGAAGCTTTCTTT
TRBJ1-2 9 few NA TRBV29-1 CSVEDSYTF TGCAGCGTTGAAGACAGCTACACCTTC
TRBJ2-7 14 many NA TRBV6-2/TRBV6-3 CASSYLAAGREQYF TGTGCCAGCAGTTACTTAGCGGCCGGAAGGGAGCAGTACTTC
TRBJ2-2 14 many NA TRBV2 CASSGGLTPGELFF TGTGCCAGCAGTGGGGGACTCACCCCCGGGGAGCTGTTTTTT
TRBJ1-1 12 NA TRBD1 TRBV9 CASSKQGREAFF TGTGCCAGCAGCAAACAGGGGAGGGAAGCTTTCTTT
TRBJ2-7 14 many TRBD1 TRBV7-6 CASSPATGGREQYF TGTGCCAGCAGCCCAGCGACAGGGGGAAGAGAGCAGTACTTC
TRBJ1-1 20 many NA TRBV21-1 CASSKELLPRDRNPNTEAFF TGTGCCAGCAGCAAAGAGCTACTCCCCCGGGACAGAAACCCGAACACTGAAGCTTTCTTT
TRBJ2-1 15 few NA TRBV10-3 CAISESGPGSYEQFF TGTGCCATCAGTGAGTCGGGCCCCGGGAGCTATGAGCAGTTCTTC
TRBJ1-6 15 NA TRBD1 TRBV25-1 CASSTRGTGNSPLHF TGTGCCAGCAGTACCCGGGGGACAGGGAATTCACCCCTCCACTTT
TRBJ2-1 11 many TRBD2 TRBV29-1 CSVIFREGRFF TGCAGCGTTATTTTCCGGGAGGGTCGGTTCTTC
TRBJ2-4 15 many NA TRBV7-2 CASSLAGGSKNIQYF TGTGCCAGCAGCTTAGCGGGAGGATCCAAAAACATTCAGTACTTC
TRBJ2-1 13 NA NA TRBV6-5 CASNSPTGNEQFF TGTGCCAGCAACTCTCCGACGGGGAATGAGCAGTTCTTC
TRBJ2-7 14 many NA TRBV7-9 CASSPGGGVYEQYF TGTGCCAGCAGCCCCGGTGGGGGAGTGTACGAGCAGTACTTC
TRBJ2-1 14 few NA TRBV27 CASSQRIEGNEQFF TGTGCCAGCAGTCAACGAATAGAGGGCAATGAGCAGTTCTTC
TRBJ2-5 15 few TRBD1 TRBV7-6 CASSSRPGQVETQYF TGTGCCAGCAGTTCTCGACCTGGACAGGTGGAGACCCAGTACTTC
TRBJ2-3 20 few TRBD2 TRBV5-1 CASSWPLGLAGGVVADTQYF TGCGCCAGCAGCTGGCCCCTAGGACTAGCGGGAGGAGTAGTGGCAGATACGCAGTATTTT
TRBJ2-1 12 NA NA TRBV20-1 CSASYVYNEQFF TGCAGTGCTAGCTACGTCTACAATGAGCAGTTCTTC
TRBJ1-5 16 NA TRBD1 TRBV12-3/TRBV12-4 CASSSGTGPGDQPQHF TGTGCCAGCAGTTCAGGGACAGGGCCGGGGGATCAGCCCCAGCATTTT
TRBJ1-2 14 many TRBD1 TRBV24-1 CATSAPDRGYGYTF TGTGCCACCAGTGCCCCCGACAGGGGCTATGGCTACACCTTC
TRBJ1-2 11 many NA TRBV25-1 CATSPGYGYTF TGTGCCACCTCTCCTGGCTATGGCTACACCTTC
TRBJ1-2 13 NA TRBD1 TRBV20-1 CSARTGQGKGYTF TGCAGTGCTAGAACTGGACAGGGGAAGGGCTACACCTTC
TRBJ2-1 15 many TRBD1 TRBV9 CASSVEGASYNEQFF TGTGCCAGCAGCGTAGAGGGGGCTTCCTACAATGAGCAGTTCTTC
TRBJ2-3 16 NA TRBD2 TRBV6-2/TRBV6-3 CASSPGLAGTTDTQYF TGTGCCAGCAGTCCCGGACTAGCGGGGACCACAGATACGCAGTATTTT
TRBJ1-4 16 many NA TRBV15 CATSRSPQGPNEKLFF TGTGCCACCAGCAGATCTCCCCAGGGTCCGAATGAAAAACTGTTTTTT
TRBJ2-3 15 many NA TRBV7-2 CASSFSRTYTDTQYF TGTGCCAGCAGCTTCTCTCGGACTTACACAGATACGCAGTATTTT
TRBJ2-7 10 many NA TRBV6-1 CASSRPEQYF TGTGCCAGCAGCAGGCCCGAGCAGTACTTC
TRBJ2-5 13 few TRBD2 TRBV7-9 CASSPIAGGTQYF TGTGCCAGCAGCCCAATAGCGGGGGGGACCCAGTACTTC
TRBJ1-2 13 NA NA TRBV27 CASSTPGGAAYTF TGTGCCAGCAGTACCCCGGGAGGGGCTGCCTACACCTTC
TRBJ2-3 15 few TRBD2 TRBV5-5 CASSSVPTSGYTQYF TGTGCCAGCAGTTCGGTTCCGACTAGCGGGTATACGCAGTATTTT
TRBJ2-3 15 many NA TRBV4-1 CASSQVGLETDTQYF TGCGCCAGCAGCCAAGTTGGGTTAGAGACAGATACGCAGTATTTT
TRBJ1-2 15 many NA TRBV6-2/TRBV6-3 CASSYSGQSYYGYTF TGTGCCAGCAGTTACTCCGGGCAATCTTACTATGGCTACACCTTC
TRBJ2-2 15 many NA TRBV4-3 CASSPHGPNTGELFF TGCGCCAGCAGCCCCCATGGACCGAACACCGGGGAGCTGTTTTTT